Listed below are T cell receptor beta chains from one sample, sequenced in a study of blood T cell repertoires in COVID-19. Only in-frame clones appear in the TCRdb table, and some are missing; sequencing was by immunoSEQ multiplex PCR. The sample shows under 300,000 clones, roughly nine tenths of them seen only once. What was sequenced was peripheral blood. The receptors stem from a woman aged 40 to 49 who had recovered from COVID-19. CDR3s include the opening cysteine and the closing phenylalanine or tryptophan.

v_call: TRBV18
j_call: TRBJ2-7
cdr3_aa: CASSPPAPGGSYEQYF

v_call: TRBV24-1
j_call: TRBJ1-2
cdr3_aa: CATHGQGYYGYTF

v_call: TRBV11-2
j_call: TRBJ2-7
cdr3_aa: CASILPGTSGSGYEQYF

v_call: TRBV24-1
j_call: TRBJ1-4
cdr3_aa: CATSDPTHADEKLFF

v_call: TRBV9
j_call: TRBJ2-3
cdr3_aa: CASSIQGATDTQYF

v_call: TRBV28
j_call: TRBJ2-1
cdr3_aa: CASSLSTSGIAYNEQFF

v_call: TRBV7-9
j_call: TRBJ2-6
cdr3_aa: CASSSQGAGANVLTF

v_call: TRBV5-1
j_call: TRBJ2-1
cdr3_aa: CASPPVSSGTGGSDEQFF

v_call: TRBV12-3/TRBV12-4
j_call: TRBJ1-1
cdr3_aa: CASSRGGNTEAFF

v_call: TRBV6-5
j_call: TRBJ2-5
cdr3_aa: CASSRQGRSQETQYF

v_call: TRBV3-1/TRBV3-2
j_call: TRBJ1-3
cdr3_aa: CASSPLMGQGAAGNTIYF

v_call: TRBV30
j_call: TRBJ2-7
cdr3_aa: CAWSVQRGEQYF

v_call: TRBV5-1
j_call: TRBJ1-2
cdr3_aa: CASGTGGYGYTF

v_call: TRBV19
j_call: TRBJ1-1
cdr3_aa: CASTPKGALGTEAFF

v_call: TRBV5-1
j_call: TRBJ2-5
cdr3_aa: CASSAPGSAPGMTQYF

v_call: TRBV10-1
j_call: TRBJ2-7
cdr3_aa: CASSPRQDLYEQYF

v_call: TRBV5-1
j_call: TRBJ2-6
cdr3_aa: CASSPQGSGANVLTF

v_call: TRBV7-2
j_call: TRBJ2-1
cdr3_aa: CASSLVSGIAYNEQFF

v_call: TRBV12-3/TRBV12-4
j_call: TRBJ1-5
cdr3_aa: CASSLASNQPQHF

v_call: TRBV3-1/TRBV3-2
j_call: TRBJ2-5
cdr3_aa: CASSQGTSLAGVETQYF

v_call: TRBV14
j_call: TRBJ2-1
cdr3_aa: CASSQQFPYNEQFF

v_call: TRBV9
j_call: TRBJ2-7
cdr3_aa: CASSGTGGDSYEQYF

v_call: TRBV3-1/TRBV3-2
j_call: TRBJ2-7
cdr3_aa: CASSQGLAIAYEQYF

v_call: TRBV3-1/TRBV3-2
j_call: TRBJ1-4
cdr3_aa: CASSQEGVAGEKLFF

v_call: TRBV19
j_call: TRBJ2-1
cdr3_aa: CASTAGQSSYNEQFF

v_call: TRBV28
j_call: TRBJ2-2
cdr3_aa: CASSRLAGGGGELFF

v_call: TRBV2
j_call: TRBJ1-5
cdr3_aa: CASSPQGVGNQPQHF

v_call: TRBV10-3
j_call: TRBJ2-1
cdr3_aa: CAISGGWEQFF

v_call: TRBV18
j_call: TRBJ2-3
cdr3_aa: CASSPGGWGTDTQYF